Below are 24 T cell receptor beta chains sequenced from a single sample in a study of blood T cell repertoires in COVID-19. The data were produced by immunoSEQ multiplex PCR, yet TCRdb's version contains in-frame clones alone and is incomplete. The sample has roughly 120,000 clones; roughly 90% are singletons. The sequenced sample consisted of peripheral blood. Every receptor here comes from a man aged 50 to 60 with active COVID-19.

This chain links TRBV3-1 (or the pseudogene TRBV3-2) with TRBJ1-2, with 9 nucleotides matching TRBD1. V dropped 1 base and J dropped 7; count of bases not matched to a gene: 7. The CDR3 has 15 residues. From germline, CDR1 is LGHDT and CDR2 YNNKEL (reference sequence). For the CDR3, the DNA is TGTGCCAGCAGCCAAGCCACGACAGGGGGTGGTGGCTACACCTTC. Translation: CASSQATTGGGGYTF.

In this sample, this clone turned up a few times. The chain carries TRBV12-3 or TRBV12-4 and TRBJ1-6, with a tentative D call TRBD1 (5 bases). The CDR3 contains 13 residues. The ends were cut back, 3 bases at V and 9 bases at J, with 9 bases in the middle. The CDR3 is CASSLGGGSPLHF. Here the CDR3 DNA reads TGTGCCAGCAGTTTGGGGGGGGGTTCACCCCTCCACTTT.

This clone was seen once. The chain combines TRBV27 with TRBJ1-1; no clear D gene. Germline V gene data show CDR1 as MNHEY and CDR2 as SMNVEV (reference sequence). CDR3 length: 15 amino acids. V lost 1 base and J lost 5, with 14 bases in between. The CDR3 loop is CASSLFSRALTEAFF. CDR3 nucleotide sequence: TGTGCCAGCAGTTTATTTTCTCGAGCCCTAACTGAAGCTTTCTTT.

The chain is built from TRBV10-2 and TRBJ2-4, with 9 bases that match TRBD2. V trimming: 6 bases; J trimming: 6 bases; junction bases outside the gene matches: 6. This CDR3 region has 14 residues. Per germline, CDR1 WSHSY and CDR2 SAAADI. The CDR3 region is CASRLAGERNIQYF. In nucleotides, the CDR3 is TGCGCCAGCAGGTTAGCGGGGGAGCGAAACATTCAGTACTTC.

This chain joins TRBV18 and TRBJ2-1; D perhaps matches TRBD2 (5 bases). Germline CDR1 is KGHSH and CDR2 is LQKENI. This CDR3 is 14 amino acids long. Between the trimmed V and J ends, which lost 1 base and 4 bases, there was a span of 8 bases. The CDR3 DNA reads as TGTGCCAGCTCACCACAACCGGGGTACAATGAGCAGTTCTTC. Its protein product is CASSPQPGYNEQFF.

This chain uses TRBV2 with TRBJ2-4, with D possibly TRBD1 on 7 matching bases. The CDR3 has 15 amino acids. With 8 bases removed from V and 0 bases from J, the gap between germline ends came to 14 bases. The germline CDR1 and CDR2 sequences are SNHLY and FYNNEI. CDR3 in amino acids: CASHRQGLAKNIQYF. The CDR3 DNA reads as TGTGCCAGCCACCGACAGGGACTAGCCAAAAACATTCAGTACTTC.

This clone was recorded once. CDR3 residues: CASSLVASGGGSTDTQYF. The CDR3 nucleotides are TGTGCCAGCAGCTTAGTTGCAAGCGGGGGAGGGTCCACAGATACGCAGTATTTT. The rearrangement uses TRBV7-3 and TRBJ2-3; TRBD2 matches 8 bases. After removal of 2 bases from V and 2 bases from J, the junction contained 12 bases not matched to a gene. Germline V gene data show CDR1 as SGHTA and CDR2 as FQGTGA. The CDR3 has 18 residues.

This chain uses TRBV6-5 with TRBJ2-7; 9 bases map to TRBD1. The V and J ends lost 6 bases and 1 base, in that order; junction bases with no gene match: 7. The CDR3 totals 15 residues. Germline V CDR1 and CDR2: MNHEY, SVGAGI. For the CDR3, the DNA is TGTGCCAGCAGGCATCCGACAGGGGGATCCTACGAGCAGTACTTC. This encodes CASRHPTGGSYEQYF.

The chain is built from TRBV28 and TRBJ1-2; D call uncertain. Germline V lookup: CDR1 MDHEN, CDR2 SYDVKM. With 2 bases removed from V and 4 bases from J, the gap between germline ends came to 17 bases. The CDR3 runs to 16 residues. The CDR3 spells CASSLAGRLLIYGYTF. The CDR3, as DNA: TGTGCCAGCAGTTTAGCGGGCAGGCTTCTTATCTATGGCTACACCTTC.

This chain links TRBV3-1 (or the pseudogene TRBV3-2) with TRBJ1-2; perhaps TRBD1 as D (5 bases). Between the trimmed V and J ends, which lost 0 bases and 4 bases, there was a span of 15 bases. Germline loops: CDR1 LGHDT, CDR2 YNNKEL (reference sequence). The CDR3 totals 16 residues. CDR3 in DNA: TGTGCCAGCAGCCAAGACCCTCGACAGATACCCTATGGCTACACCTTC. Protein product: CASSQDPRQIPYGYTF.

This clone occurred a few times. The DNA for the CDR3 is TGTGCCAGCAGTTTATTAGGAGGGAGTACCGGGGAGCTGTTTTTT. As protein: CASSLLGGSTGELFF. The V gene is TRBV27, the J gene TRBJ2-2; weak D call: TRBD2 (6 bases). The germline V and J ends were trimmed by 1 base and 5 bases, with 11 bases remaining between them. The germline gives CDR1 MNHEY, CDR2 SMNVEV (reference sequence). This CDR3 spans 15 amino acids.

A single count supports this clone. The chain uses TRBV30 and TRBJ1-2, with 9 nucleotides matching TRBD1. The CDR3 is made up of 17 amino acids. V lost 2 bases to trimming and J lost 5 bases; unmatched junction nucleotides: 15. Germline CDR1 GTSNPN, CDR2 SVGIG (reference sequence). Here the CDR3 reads CAWSRSPTGTGTYGYTF. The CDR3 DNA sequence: TGTGCCTGGAGTCGTTCCCCCACCGGGACAGGGACGTATGGCTACACCTTC.

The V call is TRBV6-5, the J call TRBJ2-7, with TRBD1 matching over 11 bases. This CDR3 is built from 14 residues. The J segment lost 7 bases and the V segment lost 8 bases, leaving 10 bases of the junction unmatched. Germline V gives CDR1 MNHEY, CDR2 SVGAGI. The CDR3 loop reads CASGRRTGGWEQYF. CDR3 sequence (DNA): TGTGCCAGCGGGCGAAGGACAGGGGGCTGGGAGCAGTACTTC.

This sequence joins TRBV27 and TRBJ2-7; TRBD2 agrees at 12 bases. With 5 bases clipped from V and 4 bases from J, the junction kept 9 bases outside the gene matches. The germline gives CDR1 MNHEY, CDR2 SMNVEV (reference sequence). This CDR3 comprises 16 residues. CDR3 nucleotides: TGTGCCAGCAGTACCTCCAGACTAGCGGGGGTATACGAGCAGTACTTC. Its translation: CASSTSRLAGVYEQYF.

The CDR3 DNA sequence: TGTGCCAGCAGTCTAGCGCTGAGCTCCTACAATGAGCAGTTCTTC. Translated: CASSLALSSYNEQFF. This chain uses TRBV7-2 with TRBJ2-1; D is perhaps TRBD2 (6 bases). The length of the CDR3 is 15 residues. CDR1 is SGHTA, CDR2 FQGNSA, per germline. V was cut by 6 bases and J by 0 bases, with 12 bases left in between. The entire variable domain, with the rest obtained from reference TRBV7-2 and TRBJ2-1, is as follows: GAGVSQSPSNKVTEKGKDVELRCDPISGHTALYWYRQSLGQGLEFLIYFQGNSAPDKSGLPSDRFSAERTGGSVSTLTIQRTQQEDSAVYLCASSLALSSYNEQFFGPGTRLTVL.

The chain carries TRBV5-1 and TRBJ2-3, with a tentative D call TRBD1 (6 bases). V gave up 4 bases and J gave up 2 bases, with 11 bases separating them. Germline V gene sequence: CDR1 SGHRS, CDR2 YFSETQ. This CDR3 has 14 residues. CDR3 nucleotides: TGCGCCAGCAGCCAAGGACAGTCCACAGATACGCAGTATTTT. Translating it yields CASSQGQSTDTQYF.

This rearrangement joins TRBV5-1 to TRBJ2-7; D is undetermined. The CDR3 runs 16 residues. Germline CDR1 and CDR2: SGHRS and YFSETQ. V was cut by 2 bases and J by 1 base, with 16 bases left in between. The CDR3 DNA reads TGCGCCAGCAGCTTCGGCGCACAGATCCTTTCCTACGAGCAGTACGTC. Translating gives CASSFGAQILSYEQYV.

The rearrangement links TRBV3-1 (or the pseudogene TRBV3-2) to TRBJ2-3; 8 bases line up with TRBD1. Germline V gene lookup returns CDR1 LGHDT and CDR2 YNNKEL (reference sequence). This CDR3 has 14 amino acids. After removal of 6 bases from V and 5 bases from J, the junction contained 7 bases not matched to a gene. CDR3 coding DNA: TGTGCCAGCAGTTACCGACAGGGGTTAGATACGCAGTATTTT. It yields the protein CASSYRQGLDTQYF.

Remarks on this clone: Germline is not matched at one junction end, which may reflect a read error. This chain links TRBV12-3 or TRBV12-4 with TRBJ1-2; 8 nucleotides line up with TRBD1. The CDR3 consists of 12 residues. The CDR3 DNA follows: TGTGCCAGCAGTTTGGTTCAGGGGGCGGCTCTCTTC. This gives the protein CASSLVQGAALF.

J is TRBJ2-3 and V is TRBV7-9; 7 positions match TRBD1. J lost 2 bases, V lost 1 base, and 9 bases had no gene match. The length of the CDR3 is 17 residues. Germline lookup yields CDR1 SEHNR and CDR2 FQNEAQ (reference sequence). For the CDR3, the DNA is TGTGCCAGCAGCTTAGGGCGGACAGGTTCCAACACAGATACGCAGTATTTT. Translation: CASSLGRTGSNTDTQYF.

CDR3 in amino acids: CASSSGGPQPQHF. The CDR3 nucleotides are TGTGCCAGCAGTTCAGGGGGCCCTCAGCCCCAGCATTTT. V usage is TRBV6-6 and J usage is TRBJ1-5, with TRBD1 identical over 8 bases. Looked up from germline, CDR1 is MNHNY and CDR2 is SVGAGI (reference sequence). After removal of 4 bases from V and 6 bases from J, the junction contained 2 bases not matched to a gene. The CDR3 covers 13 residues.

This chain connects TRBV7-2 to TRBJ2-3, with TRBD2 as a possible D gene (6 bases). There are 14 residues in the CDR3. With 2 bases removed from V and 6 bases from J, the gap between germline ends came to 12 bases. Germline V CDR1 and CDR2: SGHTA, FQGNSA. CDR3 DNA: TGTGCCAGCAGCTTACCAGCGGGTGGGGATACGCAGTATTTT. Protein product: CASSLPAGGDTQYF.

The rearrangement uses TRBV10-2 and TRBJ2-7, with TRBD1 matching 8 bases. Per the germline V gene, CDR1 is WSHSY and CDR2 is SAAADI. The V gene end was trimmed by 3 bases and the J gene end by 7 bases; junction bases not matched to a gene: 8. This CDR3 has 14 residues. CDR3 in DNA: TGCGCCAGCAGTGATTGGACAGGGAAGATGGAGCAGTACTTC. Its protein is CASSDWTGKMEQYF.

The CDR3 region has the DNA TGCGCCAGCAGCTTCGGACGACTAGCGGCTAACTACAATGAGCAGTTCTTC. Its protein product is CASSFGRLAANYNEQFF. This chain links TRBV5-1 with TRBJ2-1; TRBD2 aligns across 9 bases. The CDR3 loop spans 17 amino acids. V was clipped by 2 bases and J by 3 bases; unmatched bases: 9. The V gene's germline CDR1 is SGHRS and CDR2 YFSETQ.